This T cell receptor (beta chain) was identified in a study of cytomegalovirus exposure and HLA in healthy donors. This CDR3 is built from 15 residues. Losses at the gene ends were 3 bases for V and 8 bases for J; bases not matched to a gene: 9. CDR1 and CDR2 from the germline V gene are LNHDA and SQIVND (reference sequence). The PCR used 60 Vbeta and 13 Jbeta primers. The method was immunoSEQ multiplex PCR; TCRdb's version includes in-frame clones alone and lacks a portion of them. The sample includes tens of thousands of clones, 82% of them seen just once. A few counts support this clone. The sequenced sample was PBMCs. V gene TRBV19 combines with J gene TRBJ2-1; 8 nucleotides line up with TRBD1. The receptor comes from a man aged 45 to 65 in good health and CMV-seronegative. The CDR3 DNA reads TGTGCCAGTAGTATCGCGGACAGGGAGGCGGATGAGCAGTTCTTC. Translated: CASSIADREADEQFF.